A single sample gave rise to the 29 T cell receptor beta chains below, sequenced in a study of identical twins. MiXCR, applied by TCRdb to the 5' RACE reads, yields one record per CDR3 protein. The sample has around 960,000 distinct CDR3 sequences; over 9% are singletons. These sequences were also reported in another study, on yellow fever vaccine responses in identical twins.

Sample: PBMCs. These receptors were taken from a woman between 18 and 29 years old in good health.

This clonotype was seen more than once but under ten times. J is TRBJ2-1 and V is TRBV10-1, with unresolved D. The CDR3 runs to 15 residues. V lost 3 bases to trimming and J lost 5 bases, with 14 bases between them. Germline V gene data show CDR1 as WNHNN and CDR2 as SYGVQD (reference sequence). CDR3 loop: CASSDPQRLDNEQFF. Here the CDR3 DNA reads TGCGCCAGCAGTGATCCCCAAAGACTGGACAATGAGCAGTTCTTC.

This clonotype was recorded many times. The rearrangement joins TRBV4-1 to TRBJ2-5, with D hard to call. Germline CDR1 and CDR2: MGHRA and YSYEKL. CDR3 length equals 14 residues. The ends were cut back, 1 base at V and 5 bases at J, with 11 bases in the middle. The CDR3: CASSQAGPLETQYF. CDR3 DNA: TGCGCCAGCAGCCAAGCCGGACCACTGGAGACCCAGTACTTC.

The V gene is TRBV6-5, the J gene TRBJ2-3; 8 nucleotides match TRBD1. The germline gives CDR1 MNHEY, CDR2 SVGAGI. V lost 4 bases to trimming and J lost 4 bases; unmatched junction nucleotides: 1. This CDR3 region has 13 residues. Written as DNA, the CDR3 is TGTGCCAGCAGTTGGACAGGGTCAGATACGCAGTATTTT. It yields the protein CASSWTGSDTQYF.

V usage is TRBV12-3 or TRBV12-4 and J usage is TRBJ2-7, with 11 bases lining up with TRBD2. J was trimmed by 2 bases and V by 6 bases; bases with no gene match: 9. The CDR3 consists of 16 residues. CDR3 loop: CASRPGLAALAYEQYF. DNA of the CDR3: TGTGCCAGCAGGCCGGGACTAGCGGCCTTGGCCTACGAGCAGTACTTC.

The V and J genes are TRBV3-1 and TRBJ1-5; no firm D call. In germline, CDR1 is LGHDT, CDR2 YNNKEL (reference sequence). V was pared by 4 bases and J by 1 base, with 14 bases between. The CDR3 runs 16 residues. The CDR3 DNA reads TGTGCCAGCAGCCTCGGGTCCGGCAGAAGCAATCAGCCCCAGCATTTT. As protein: CASSLGSGRSNQPQHF.

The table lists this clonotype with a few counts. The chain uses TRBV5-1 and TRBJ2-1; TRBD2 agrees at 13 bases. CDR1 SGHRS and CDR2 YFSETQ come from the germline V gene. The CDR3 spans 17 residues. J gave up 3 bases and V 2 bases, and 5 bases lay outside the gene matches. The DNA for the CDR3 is TGCGCCAGCAGCTTCGGACTAGCGGGGGCATACTACAATGAGCAGTTCTTC. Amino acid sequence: CASSFGLAGAYYNEQFF.

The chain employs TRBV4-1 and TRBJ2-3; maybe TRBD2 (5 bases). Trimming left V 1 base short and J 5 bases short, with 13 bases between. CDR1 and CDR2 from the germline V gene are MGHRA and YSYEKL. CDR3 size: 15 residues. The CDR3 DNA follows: TGCGCCAGCAGCCAAGTAAACTTCGGGGTAGATACGCAGTATTTT. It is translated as CASSQVNFGVDTQYF.

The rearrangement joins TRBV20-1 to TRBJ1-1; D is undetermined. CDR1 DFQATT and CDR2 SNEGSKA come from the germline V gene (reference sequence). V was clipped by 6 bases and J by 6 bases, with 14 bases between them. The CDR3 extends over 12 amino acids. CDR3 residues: CSAPEFSAEAFF. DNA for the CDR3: TGCAGTGCCCCCGAATTTAGCGCTGAAGCTTTCTTT.

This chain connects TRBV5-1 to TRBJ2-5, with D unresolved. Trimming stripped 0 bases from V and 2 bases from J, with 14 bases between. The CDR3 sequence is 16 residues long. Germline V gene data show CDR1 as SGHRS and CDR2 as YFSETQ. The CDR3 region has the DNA TGCGCCAGCAGCTTGGGTACCGGAGCAGGTCAAGAGACCCAGTACTTC. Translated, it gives CASSLGTGAGQETQYF.

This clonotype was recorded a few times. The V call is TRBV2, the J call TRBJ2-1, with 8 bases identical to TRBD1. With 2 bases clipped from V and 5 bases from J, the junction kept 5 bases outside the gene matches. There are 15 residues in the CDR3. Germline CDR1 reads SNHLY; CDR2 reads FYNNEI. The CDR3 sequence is CASSELGQGHNEQFF. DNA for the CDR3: TGTGCCAGCAGTGAATTAGGACAGGGCCACAATGAGCAGTTCTTC.

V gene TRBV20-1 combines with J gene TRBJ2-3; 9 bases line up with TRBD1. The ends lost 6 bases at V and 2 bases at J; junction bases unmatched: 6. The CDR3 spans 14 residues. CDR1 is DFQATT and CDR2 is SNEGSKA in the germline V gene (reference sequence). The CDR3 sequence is CSANRGRITDTQYF. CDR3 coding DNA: TGCAGTGCCAACAGGGGGCGCATCACAGATACGCAGTATTTT.

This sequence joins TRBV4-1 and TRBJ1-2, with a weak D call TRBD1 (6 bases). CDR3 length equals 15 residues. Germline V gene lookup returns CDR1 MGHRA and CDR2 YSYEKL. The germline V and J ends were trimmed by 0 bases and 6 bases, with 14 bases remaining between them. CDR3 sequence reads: CASSQDPRGFDGYTF. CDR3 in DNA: TGCGCCAGCAGCCAAGATCCTAGGGGGTTTGATGGCTACACCTTC.

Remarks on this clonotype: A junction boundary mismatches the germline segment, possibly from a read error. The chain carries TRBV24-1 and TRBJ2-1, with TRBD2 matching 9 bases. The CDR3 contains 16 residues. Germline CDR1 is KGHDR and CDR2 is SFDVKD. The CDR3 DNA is TGTGCCACCAGTGACTTTAGCGGGGGACCATACAGTGAGCAGTTCTTC. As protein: CATSDFSGGPYSEQFF.

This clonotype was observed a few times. The CDR3: CASSFRGEGQPQHF. The CDR3 region has the DNA TGTGCCAGCAGTTTCAGAGGGGAAGGGCAGCCCCAGCATTTT. This sequence joins TRBV27 and TRBJ1-5; maybe TRBD1 (5 bases). Germline CDR1 is MNHEY and CDR2 is SMNVEV (reference sequence). Trimming removed 3 bases at V and 7 bases at J, with 13 bases between. The length of the CDR3 is 14 residues.

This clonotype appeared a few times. CDR3: CASSEMESTDTQYF. The CDR3 DNA sequence: TGTGCCAGCAGTGAGATGGAGAGCACAGATACGCAGTATTTT. This sequence joins TRBV2 and TRBJ2-3; D remains ambiguous. The CDR3 sequence is 14 residues long. CDR1 SNHLY and CDR2 FYNNEI come from the germline V gene. V was trimmed by 3 bases and J by 0 bases, leaving 7 bases between them.

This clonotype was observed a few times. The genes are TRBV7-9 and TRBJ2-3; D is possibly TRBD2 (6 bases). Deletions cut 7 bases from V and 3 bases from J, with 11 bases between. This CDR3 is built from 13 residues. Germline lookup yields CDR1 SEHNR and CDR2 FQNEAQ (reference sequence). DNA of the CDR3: TGTGCCAGCATAGGAGGGGAAACAGATACGCAGTATTTT. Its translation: CASIGGETDTQYF.

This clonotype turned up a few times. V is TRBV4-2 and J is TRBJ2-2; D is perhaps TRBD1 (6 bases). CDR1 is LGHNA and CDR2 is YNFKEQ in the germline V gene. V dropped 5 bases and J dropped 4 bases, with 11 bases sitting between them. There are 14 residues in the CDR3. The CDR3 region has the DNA TGTGCCAGCAGCTCCCGACAGGCCACCGGGGAGCTGTTTTTT. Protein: CASSSRQATGELFF.

The DNA for the CDR3 is TGCGCCAGCAGCCGGACAGGGGTCGCAGATACGCAGTATTTT. Encoded protein: CASSRTGVADTQYF. This rearrangement joins TRBV5-1 to TRBJ2-3; 9 nucleotides match TRBD1. J was trimmed by 4 bases and V by 4 bases; bases with no gene match: 4. This CDR3 is built from 14 residues. Per germline, CDR1 SGHRS and CDR2 YFSETQ.

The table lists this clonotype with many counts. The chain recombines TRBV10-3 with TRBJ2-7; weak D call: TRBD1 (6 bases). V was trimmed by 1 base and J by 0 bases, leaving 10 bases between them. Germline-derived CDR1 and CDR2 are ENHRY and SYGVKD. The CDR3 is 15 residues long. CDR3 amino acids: CAISEFQGSSYEQYF. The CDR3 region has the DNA TGTGCCATCAGTGAGTTCCAGGGGAGCTCCTACGAGCAGTACTTC.

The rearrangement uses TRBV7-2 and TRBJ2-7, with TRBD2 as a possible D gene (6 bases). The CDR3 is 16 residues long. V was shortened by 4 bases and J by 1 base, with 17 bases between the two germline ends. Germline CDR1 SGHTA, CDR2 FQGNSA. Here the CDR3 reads CASSSSSGLASYEQYF. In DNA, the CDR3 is TGTGCCAGCAGCTCCAGTTCTGGGCTAGCGTCCTACGAGCAGTACTTC.

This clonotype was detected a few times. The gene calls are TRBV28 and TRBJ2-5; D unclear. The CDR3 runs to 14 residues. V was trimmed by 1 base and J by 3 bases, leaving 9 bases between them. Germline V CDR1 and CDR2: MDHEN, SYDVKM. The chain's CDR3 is CASSLLLRKETQYF. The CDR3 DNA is TGTGCCAGCAGTTTATTATTGAGGAAAGAGACCCAGTACTTC.

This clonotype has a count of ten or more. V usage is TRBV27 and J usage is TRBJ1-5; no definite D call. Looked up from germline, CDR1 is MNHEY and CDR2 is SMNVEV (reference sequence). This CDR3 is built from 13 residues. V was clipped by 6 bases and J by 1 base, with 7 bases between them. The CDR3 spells CASRTWSNQPQHF. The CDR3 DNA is TGTGCCAGCAGGACTTGGAGCAATCAGCCCCAGCATTTT.

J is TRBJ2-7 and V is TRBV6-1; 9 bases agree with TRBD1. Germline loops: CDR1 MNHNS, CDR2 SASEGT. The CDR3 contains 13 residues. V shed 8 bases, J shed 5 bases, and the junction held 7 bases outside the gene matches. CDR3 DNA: TGTGCCAGCGCTAGGGACAGGGTCCACGAGCAGTACGTC. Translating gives CASARDRVHEQYV.

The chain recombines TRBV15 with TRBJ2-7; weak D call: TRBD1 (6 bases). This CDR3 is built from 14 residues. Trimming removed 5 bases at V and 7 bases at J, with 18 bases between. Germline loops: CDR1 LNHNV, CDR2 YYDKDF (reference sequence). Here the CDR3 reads CATSLRRGVGEQYF. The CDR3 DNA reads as TGTGCCACCAGCCTCCGCAGGGGTGTGGGGGAGCAGTACTTC.

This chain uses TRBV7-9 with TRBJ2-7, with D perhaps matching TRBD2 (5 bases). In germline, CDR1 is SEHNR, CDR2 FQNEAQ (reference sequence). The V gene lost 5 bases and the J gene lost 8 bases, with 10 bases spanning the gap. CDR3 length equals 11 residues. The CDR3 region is CASSNGLQQYV. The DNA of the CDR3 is TGTGCCAGCAGCAACGGACTTCAGCAGTACGTC.

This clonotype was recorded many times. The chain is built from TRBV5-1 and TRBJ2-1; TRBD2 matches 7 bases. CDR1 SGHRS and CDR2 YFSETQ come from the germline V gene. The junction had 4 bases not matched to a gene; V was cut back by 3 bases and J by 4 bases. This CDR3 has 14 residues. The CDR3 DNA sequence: TGCGCCAGCAGCTCGGGACTACAATACAATGAGCAGTTCTTC. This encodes CASSSGLQYNEQFF.

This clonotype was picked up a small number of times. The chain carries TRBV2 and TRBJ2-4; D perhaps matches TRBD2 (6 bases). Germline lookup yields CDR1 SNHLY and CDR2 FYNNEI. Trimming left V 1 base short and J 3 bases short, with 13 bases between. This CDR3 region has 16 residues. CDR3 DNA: TGTGCCAGCAGTGAAGTAACGGGAGTTGTCAAAAACATTCAGTACTTC. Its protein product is CASSEVTGVVKNIQYF.

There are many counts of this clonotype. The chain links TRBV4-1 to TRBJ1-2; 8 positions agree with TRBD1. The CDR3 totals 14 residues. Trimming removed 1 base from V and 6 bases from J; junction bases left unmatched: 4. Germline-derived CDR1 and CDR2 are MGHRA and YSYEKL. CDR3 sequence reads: CASSQVATGDGYTF. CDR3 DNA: TGCGCCAGCAGCCAAGTGGCGACAGGGGATGGCTACACCTTC.

The CDR3 loop is CASSPTPKDRGYGYTF. The CDR3 nucleotides are TGTGCCAGCAGTCCGACGCCCAAAGACAGAGGGTATGGCTACACCTTC. The chain links TRBV12-3 or TRBV12-4 to TRBJ1-2; D is possibly TRBD1 (5 bases). The CDR3 is made up of 16 amino acids. The germline V and J ends were trimmed by 5 bases and 5 bases, with 21 bases remaining between them.